This TCR beta chain was sequenced in a study of blood T cell repertoires in COVID-19. Study details: Acute-phase and convalescent COVID-19 samples originated in the United States, Italy and Spain.

The CDR3 runs 12 residues. With 7 bases removed from V and 9 bases from J, the gap between germline ends came to 13 bases. The germline gives CDR1 MDHEN, CDR2 SYDVKM. Original processing notes: Amplification from reference gene primers served as the basis for estimated nucleated cell counts. Here immunoSEQ multiplex PCR was the method, and the copy in TCRdb shows in-frame clones only, minus some. V, J and clone size are taken as reported in that table, and D and trimming were inferred from the DNA itself. This table holds approximately 250,000 clones, about 89% found once. Recovered participants had two consecutive negative NP/OP PCR tests, healthcare professional clearance, or symptom resolution.

The sequence came from a young woman who had recovered from COVID-19. Sample: PBMCs or T cells enriched from blood (not recorded which). The J gene is TRBJ1-5, the V gene TRBV28; possibly TRBD1 for D (5 bases). CDR3 residues: CASNNNQGPQHF. CDR3 nucleotides: TGTGCCAGCAATAACAATCAGGGGCCCCAGCATTTT.